These T cell receptor beta chains were read from a single sample in a study of blood T cells in healthy people across ages. TCRdb reprocessed the 5' RACE reads with MiXCR, giving one entry per CDR3 protein. The table lists approximately 810,000 distinct CDR3 sequences, under 35% of them singletons. Sequenced input: blood. These TCRs come from an elderly woman in good health. Each CDR3 is given with its conserved first and last residue. A D gene is named only where the DNA matches it firmly. Some rows mark clone size as missing; the rest say once, few, many or name a class of expanded clone.

TRBJ1-4 | - | TRBV30 | - | TGTGCCTGGACTGGACCAACCGGGGTTAATGAAAAACTGTTTTTT | CAWTGPTGVNEKLFF
TRBJ2-1 | - | TRBV6-5 | once | TGTGCCAGCAGTGGGTCTCTTGGGGATGAGCAGTTCTTC | CASSGSLGDEQFF
TRBJ1-2 | - | TRBV5-1 | - | TGCGCCAGCAGCTTGGCTCAGGGGGGCTACACCTTC | CASSLAQGGYTF
TRBJ1-1 | - | TRBV28 | - | TGTGCCAGCAGTTACCGCGATGAAGCTTTCTTT | CASSYRDEAFF
TRBJ2-7 | - | TRBV7-2 | many | TGTGCCAGCAGCTTATGGGGATGGCAGGGGTCTGACGAGCAGTACTTC | CASSLWGWQGSDEQYF
TRBJ1-2 | - | TRBV6-5 | many | TGTGCCAGCAGTTATACGATGCAGGGGAATGGGTATGGCTACACCTTC | CASSYTMQGNGYGYTF
TRBJ2-7 | - | TRBV6-1 | many | TGTGCCAGCAGTGAAGGCATCGCGTCCATAATAGCCTACGAGCAGTACTTC | CASSEGIASIIAYEQYF
TRBJ1-1 | - | TRBV12-3/TRBV12-4 | few | TGTGCCAGCAGTTTCCAAGCGAGCACTGAAGCTTTCTTT | CASSFQASTEAFF
TRBJ2-5 | - | TRBV7-2 | - | TGTGCCAGCGGTGGAATCTTGGGAGAGACCCAGTACTTC | CASGGILGETQYF
TRBJ1-2 | - | TRBV19 | - | TGTGCCAGTACCAAGGGGCAGACCGCTAACTATGGCTACACCTTC | CASTKGQTANYGYTF
TRBJ2-5 | TRBD2 | TRBV12-3/TRBV12-4 | once | TGTGCCAGCAGTTTCATGGGGGGGGAGACCCAGTACTTC | CASSFMGGETQYF
TRBJ2-1 | TRBD1 | TRBV24-1 | many | TGTGCCACCAGTGCACAGGGGGCCTACAATGAGCAGTTCTTC | CATSAQGAYNEQFF
TRBJ1-1 | - | TRBV5-1 | many | TGCGCCAGCAGCTTGGTTGGAGAGCACACTGAAGCTTTCTTT | CASSLVGEHTEAFF
TRBJ2-3 | TRBD2 | TRBV20-1 | many | TGCAGTGCTCGCCCGAGGAAGCGGGGATGGGATACGCAGTATTTT | CSARPRKRGWDTQYF
TRBJ1-6 | TRBD1 | TRBV29-1 | - | TGCAGCGTTTCAGAGAGCGGACAGGGGGATTCACCCCTCCACTTT | CSVSESGQGDSPLHF
TRBJ2-3 | - | TRBV12-3/TRBV12-4 | - | TGTGCCAGCCTGAGAGCAGATGTGCAGTATTTT | CASLRADVQYF
TRBJ2-2 | TRBD1 | TRBV20-1 | - | TGCAGTGCTACACGGACAGGGGTCGGGGAGCTGTTTTTT | CSATRTGVGELFF
TRBJ1-2 | - | TRBV4-3 | few | TGCGCCAGCAGCCAAGAGGTCGGCAGACGAGGGCTTAACTATGGCTACACCTTC | CASSQEVGRRGLNYGYTF
TRBJ1-1 | TRBD1 | TRBV7-9 | - | TGTGCCAGCAGCTTATGGGACAGGGAAGCTTTCTTT | CASSLWDREAFF
TRBJ2-2 | TRBD1 | TRBV2 | few | TGTGCCAGCAAACCCCGGACAGGGAATACCGGGGAGCTGTTTTTT | CASKPRTGNTGELFF
TRBJ1-2 | TRBD1 | TRBV7-9 | - | TGTGCCAGCAGCTCCGGGACAGGGGGCGTTGCGGAGAACTATGGCTACACCTTC | CASSSGTGGVAENYGYTF
TRBJ1-5 | - | TRBV2 | few | TGTGCCAGCAGTCCCGACCTTGCGGGGGGAGCCAATCAGCCCCAGCATTTT | CASSPDLAGGANQPQHF
TRBJ2-3 | - | TRBV19 | - | TGTGCCAGTAGTATGCGGGGAATCACAGATACGCAGTATTTT | CASSMRGITDTQYF
TRBJ1-1 | TRBD1 | TRBV4-2 | - | TGTGCCAGCAGCCAAGATGCCCAGGGGGCAGCTGAAGCTTTCTTT | CASSQDAQGAAEAFF
TRBJ1-2 | TRBD1 | TRBV6-5 | many | TGTGCCAGCAGTTACACTATACAGGGGGCGTCGTCCCACGACTATGGCTACACCTTC | CASSYTIQGASSHDYGYTF
TRBJ2-3 | - | TRBV20-1 | - | TGCAGTGCTCCAGGGAGAGTGGCGACCGGGAAGAAGCAGTATTTT | CSAPGRVATGKKQYF
TRBJ2-3 | TRBD2 | TRBV25-1 | many | TGTGCCAGCAGTAAGGTAGCGGGGGACACAGATACGCAGTATTTT | CASSKVAGDTDTQYF
TRBJ2-2 | - | TRBV5-1 | few | TGCGCCAGCAGCTGGGGAACTGGGACCGGGGAGCTGTTTTTT | CASSWGTGTGELFF
TRBJ2-6 | TRBD1 | TRBV4-2 | many | TGTGCCAGCAGCCAAGATACAGGGGGCGATGGGGCCAACGTCCTGACTTTC | CASSQDTGGDGANVLTF
TRBJ1-3 | TRBD1 | TRBV29-1 | - | TGCAGCGTTTCGACAGGGGATTCCTCTGGAAACACCATATATTTT | CSVSTGDSSGNTIYF
TRBJ2-7 | - | TRBV5-1 | - | TGCGCCAGCAGCTTGGATTCCCCGGGTGACGCACCTTACTACGAGCAGTACTTC | CASSLDSPGDAPYYEQYF
TRBJ2-1 | - | TRBV29-1 | - | TGCAGCGTTGCGGCAGGTTATTCTTCCTACAATGAGCAGTTCTTC | CSVAAGYSSYNEQFF
TRBJ1-4 | - | TRBV20-1 | many | TGCAGTGCTATCCAGGGGAGACATGAAAAACTGTTTTTT | CSAIQGRHEKLFF
TRBJ2-7 | TRBD1 | TRBV5-1 | many | TGCGCCAGCGGTGGACAGGGAGCCTACGAGCAGTACTTC | CASGGQGAYEQYF
TRBJ2-6 | - | TRBV9 | - | TGTGCCAGCAGCGGAACTAGTGCTGGGGCCAACGTCCTGACTTTC | CASSGTSAGANVLTF
TRBJ2-5 | - | TRBV18 | many | TGTGCCAGCTCACCAGGGGCGGGACAAGAGACCCAGTACTTC | CASSPGAGQETQYF
TRBJ2-7 | - | TRBV20-1 | many | TGCAGTGCTAGAAATCCCGTTCTATTCGAGCAGTACTTC | CSARNPVLFEQYF
TRBJ2-4 | TRBD2 | TRBV3-1 | many | TGTGCCAGCAGCCAAGTCCGACTAGCGGGGGGGCCTCGGATGAAAAACATTCAGTACTTC | CASSQVRLAGGPRMKNIQYF
TRBJ1-4 | TRBD1 | TRBV6-1 | - | TGTGCCAGCACCGAGGACAGGGTTAGCGAAAAACTGTTTTTT | CASTEDRVSEKLFF
TRBJ2-3 | TRBD2 | TRBV6-2/TRBV6-3 | many | TGTGCCAGCAGTTACCCCAGCGGGGGGCTACCAGATACGCAGTATTTT | CASSYPSGGLPDTQYF
TRBJ2-2 | TRBD2 | TRBV5-1 | many | TGCGCCAGCAGCTACCCGGGACTAGCGGGGGGCCTCGGACCGGCGAACACCGGGGAGCTGTTTTTT | CASSYPGLAGGLGPANTGELFF
TRBJ1-1 | TRBD1 | TRBV7-2 | few | TGTGCCAGCAGCTTAGCATCAGGGGGATTTAGGACTGAAGCTTTCTTT | CASSLASGGFRTEAFF
TRBJ2-1 | TRBD2 | TRBV2 | few | TGTGCCAGCAGGGACCGGACTAGCCTTGTCTACAATGAGCAGTTCTTC | CASRDRTSLVYNEQFF
TRBJ2-5 | TRBD1 | TRBV11-3 | - | TGTGCCAACAGCTTAGGGACCGGGACAGGGGGCCGAGAGACCCAGTACTTC | CANSLGTGTGGRETQYF
TRBJ2-3 | - | TRBV6-5 | many | TGTGCCAGCATTAAACAGGGCTCAGATACGCAGTATTTT | CASIKQGSDTQYF
TRBJ2-1 | TRBD2 | TRBV10-3 | many | TGTGCCATCAGTGGGGGCGGGGGGGACTTCAATGAGCAGTTCTTC | CAISGGGGDFNEQFF
TRBJ1-5 | - | TRBV12-3/TRBV12-4 | many | TGTGCCAGCAGCTCTGGCCAGAGGGGAGATAATCAGCCCCAGCATTTT | CASSSGQRGDNQPQHF
TRBJ2-1 | TRBD2 | TRBV7-9 | many | TGTGCCAGCAGCTCGGGACTAGCGGGGGCCCTTCGTAATGAGCAGTTCTTC | CASSSGLAGALRNEQFF
TRBJ1-1 | - | TRBV6-1 | - | TGTGCCAGCAGTGAGCGGGGGCTTCGCGCTGAAGCTTTCTTT | CASSERGLRAEAFF
TRBJ2-3 | - | TRBV4-3 | - | TGCGCCAGCAGCCAAGATCCCCAGAGGACTACCAGGGGGGCAGATACGCAGTATTTT | CASSQDPQRTTRGADTQYF
TRBJ2-1 | - | TRBV7-2 | many | TGTGCCAGCAGCGCGGGACCTCTAGGCTCCTACAATGAGCAGTTCTTC | CASSAGPLGSYNEQFF
TRBJ2-2 | - | TRBV11-3 | - | TGTGCCAGCAGCCCACAGGCTCCCGGGGAGCTGTTTTTT | CASSPQAPGELFF
TRBJ2-5 | - | TRBV11-3 | few | TGTGCCAGCAGCTTAGTTTCGGGGCGCGCAGAGACCCAGTACTTC | CASSLVSGRAETQYF
TRBJ1-1 | - | TRBV7-9 | few | TGTGCCAGCAGCTTGACTCCCGGGACACCTGAAGCTTTCTTT | CASSLTPGTPEAFF
TRBJ2-4 | - | TRBV7-9 | many | TGTGCCAGCAGCTTAGTGAACCCCCGTTTAGCCAAAAACATTCAGTACTTC | CASSLVNPRLAKNIQYF